This T cell receptor (beta chain) was identified in a study of CD8 T cells in Susac syndrome. General observations from the study: The relatively small number of individuals in the TCR sequencing and HLA analysis was acknowledged by the study.

CD8+ and CD4+ blood T cells underwent TCR beta sequencing. Negative isolation was used for CD8+ and CD4+ T cells and FACS enrichment for TEMRA cells. Unmatched junction bases numbered 7, after V lost 0 bases and J lost 0 bases. This CDR3 region has 18 residues. Germline V lookup: CDR1 LGHDT, CDR2 YNNKEL (reference sequence). Random hexamers were used to reverse transcribe roughly 0.45 to 1 ug of RNA. Coverage of TCR beta CDR3 amplification by immunoSEQ multiplex PCR extended to 54 Vbeta and 13 Jbeta. From the immunoSEQ multiplex PCR reads, TCRdb called clonotypes with MiXCR, one entry per CDR3 protein. The table shows almost 450,000 distinct CDR3 sequences, with roughly 85% occurring only once. A remark on this clonotype: Antigen unknown.

The receptor was derived from a human donor with multiple sclerosis. The sample consisted of CD8+ T cells from PBMCs. The V and J genes are TRBV3-1 and TRBJ2-3, with TRBD2 matching 9 bases. For the CDR3, the DNA is TGTGCCAGCAGCCAAGATCAAGTGCTAGCGGGGAGCACAGATACGCAGTATTTT. Its translation: CASSQDQVLAGSTDTQYF.